This T cell receptor (beta chain) derives from a study of vaccination effects on CD4 cells after COVID-19. Turning to the study itself: As their vaccination, participants received two doses of either BNT162b2 or mRNA-1273.

ViraFEST used viral peptide pools to expand antigen-specific CD4+ T cells before sequencing. CD4+ T cells were isolated after less than 13 days of culture. PCR showed that the person got SARS-CoV-2 infection at some point between March and December 2020. Half the medium was swapped for IL-2 medium on days 3 and 7. Study-wide findings and caveats: Clonal contraction was marked in infection- and vaccine-induced clones late after vaccination.

Some clones are missing from TCRdb's copy, which holds only in-frame ones; the method was immunoSEQ multiplex PCR. The sample comprises 35,000 to 55,000 clones, around 79% of which are singletons, and just under 30% rests with the top ten. V was clipped by 5 bases and J by 2 bases, with 9 bases between them. Germline CDR1 is KGHSH and CDR2 is LQKENI. The CDR3 covers 13 residues. This clone was observed a single time. Its cognate antigen is unknown. Sequenced here: CD4+ T cells from PBMCs cultured with a peptide pool, sampled before COVID-19 vaccination. The V and J genes are TRBV18 and TRBJ2-5; a possible D gene is TRBD2 (5 bases). The clonotype originates from a human donor who had a prior SARS-CoV-2 infection. The CDR3 nucleotides are TGTGCCAGCTCAACGGGGATTCAAGAGACCCAGTACTTC. Amino acid sequence: CASSTGIQETQYF.